These T cell receptor beta chains were read from a single sample in a study of blood T cell repertoires in COVID-19. The repertoire was sequenced with immunoSEQ multiplex PCR; TCRdb's copy has only in-frame clones and lacks some. The sample holds under 300,000 clones, more than 75% seen once. Sequenced material: PBMCs or T cells enriched from blood (not recorded which). These receptors came from a woman between 40 and 55 years old with acute COVID-19. Each CDR3 is given with its conserved first and last residue. A D gene is named only where the DNA matches it firmly. Expanded clones get a size class; other rows say once, few or many, or leave the size out.

D	V	size	J	CDR3	DNA
TRBD1	TRBV6-6	few	TRBJ2-3	CASSPQDREIITDTQYF	TGTGCCAGCAGTCCCCAGGACAGGGAAATTATAACAGATACGCAGTATTTT
.	TRBV5-1	.	TRBJ2-5	CASSNPRGQETQYF	TGCGCCAGCAGCAACCCCCGGGGCCAAGAGACCCAGTACTTC
TRBD1	TRBV6-5	.	TRBJ2-2	CASSYSGGTNTGELFF	TGTGCCAGCAGTTATTCAGGGGGAACGAACACCGGGGAGCTGTTTTTT
TRBD2	TRBV5-1	.	TRBJ2-7	CASSLRGSSGNYEQYF	TGCGCCAGCAGCTTGCGGGGGTCTAGCGGGAATTACGAGCAGTACTTC
TRBD1	TRBV6-2/TRBV6-3	.	TRBJ2-3	CASSTPGQNTDTQYF	TGTGCCAGCAGTACCCCGGGACAGAACACAGATACGCAGTATTTT
TRBD1	TRBV18	.	TRBJ2-1	CASSATGQGSYNEQFF	TGTGCCAGCTCAGCAACAGGACAGGGGTCCTACAATGAGCAGTTCTTC
.	TRBV27	.	TRBJ2-7	CAASRAGPYEQYF	TGTGCCGCCTCCAGGGCGGGACCCTACGAGCAGTACTTC
TRBD2	TRBV6-2/TRBV6-3	.	TRBJ2-1	CASSLGTSGYTQNEQFF	TGTGCCAGCAGCCTTGGGACTAGCGGCTACACCCAAAATGAGCAGTTCTTC
.	TRBV27	.	TRBJ1-1	CASSLAANTEAFF	TGTGCCAGCAGTTTGGCCGCGAACACTGAAGCTTTCTTT
TRBD2	TRBV5-4	.	TRBJ2-3	CASSLSGRVDTQYF	TGTGCCAGCAGCCTTAGCGGGAGGGTGGATACGCAGTATTTT
.	TRBV6-5	once	TRBJ2-7	CASGGNYEQYF	TGTGCCAGCGGCGGAAACTACGAGCAGTACTTC
TRBD1	TRBV3-1/TRBV3-2	.	TRBJ1-2	CASSHVGTGPNYGYTF	TGTGCCAGCAGCCATGTAGGGACAGGGCCTAACTATGGCTACACCTTC
.	TRBV3-1/TRBV3-2	.	TRBJ1-4	CASSQPPSGKLFF	TGTGCCAGCAGCCAGCCTCCCTCGGGAAAACTGTTTTTT
.	TRBV25-1	.	TRBJ1-5	CASRHNQPQHF	TGTGCCAGCAGACACAATCAGCCCCAGCATTTT
.	TRBV24-1	once	TRBJ2-5	CATSDPSRETQYF	TGTGCCACCAGTGATCCATCCCGGGAGACCCAGTACTTC
TRBD1	TRBV6-5	.	TRBJ1-3	CASSYSGTVGNTIYF	TGTGCCAGCAGTTACTCAGGGACAGTCGGGAACACCATATATTTT
.	TRBV27	.	TRBJ2-1	CASSWLARNEQFF	TGTGCCAGCAGTTGGCTAGCGAGGAATGAGCAGTTCTTC
.	TRBV4-1	.	TRBJ1-3	CASRMIGQRDTIYF	TGCGCCAGCAGGATGATCGGACAACGAGACACCATATATTTT
.	TRBV3-1/TRBV3-2	.	TRBJ2-3	CASSLLANTQYF	TGTGCCAGCAGTTTACTAGCCAATACGCAGTATTTT
.	TRBV4-1	few	TRBJ2-1	CASSQEGGAFNEQFF	TGCGCCAGCAGCCAAGAAGGGGGGGCTTTCAATGAGCAGTTCTTC
.	TRBV2	.	TRBJ1-5	CASSVASQPQHF	TGTGCCAGCAGCGTCGCCAGTCAGCCCCAGCATTTT
.	TRBV19	.	TRBJ2-6	CASRRQAYGANVLTF	TGTGCCAGTCGAAGACAGGCTTACGGGGCCAACGTCCTGACTTTC
.	TRBV6-6	.	TRBJ1-1	CASSTRGYRIEAFF	TGTGCCAGCAGTACCCGTGGGTACAGGATCGAAGCTTTCTTT
.	TRBV7-2	.	TRBJ2-2	CASSLIGVNTGELFF	TGTGCCAGCAGCTTAATCGGGGTTAACACCGGGGAGCTGTTTTTT
.	TRBV4-3	once	TRBJ2-3	CASSPGTYTDTQYF	TGCGCCAGCAGCCCAGGGACTTATACAGATACGCAGTATTTT
.	TRBV28	.	TRBJ1-6	CASSLPLNSPLHF	TGTGCCAGCAGTTTACCCCTTAATTCACCCCTCCACTTT
TRBD2	TRBV7-9	.	TRBJ2-6	CASSLVGEGFGANVLTF	TGTGCCAGCAGCTTAGTGGGGGAGGGTTTTGGGGCCAACGTCCTGACTTTC
.	TRBV29-1	.	TRBJ2-1	CSVGIASYNEQFF	TGCAGCGTTGGCATAGCCTCCTACAATGAGCAGTTCTTC
TRBD1	TRBV18	.	TRBJ1-1	CASSPTLGQGNTEAFF	TGTGCCAGCTCACCAACGCTCGGACAGGGGAACACTGAAGCTTTCTTT
TRBD1	TRBV5-8	.	TRBJ2-7	CASSFPDRARHEQYF	TGTGCCAGCAGCTTCCCGGACAGGGCCCGCCACGAGCAGTACTTC
TRBD2	TRBV24-1	.	TRBJ2-1	CATSDPSGRYNEQFF	TGTGCCACCAGTGATCCTAGCGGGAGATACAATGAGCAGTTCTTC
.	TRBV15	.	TRBJ1-6	CATSRGQENSPLHF	TGTGCCACCAGCAGAGGACAGGAGAATTCACCCCTCCACTTT
.	TRBV18	.	TRBJ1-3	CASSPSGFGNTIYF	TGTGCCAGCTCACCCTCAGGGTTTGGAAACACCATATATTTT
TRBD1	TRBV5-1	.	TRBJ2-2	CASSLGDRVNTGELFF	TGCGCCAGCAGCTTGGGGGACAGGGTAAACACCGGGGAGCTGTTTTTT
.	TRBV24-1	few	TRBJ1-3	CATSDSGRAGTIYF	TGTGCCACCAGTGATTCAGGCAGGGCCGGCACCATATATTTT
.	TRBV30	.	TRBJ2-3	CAWTILGHDTDTQYF	TGTGCCTGGACTATATTAGGACACGACACAGATACGCAGTATTTT
TRBD1	TRBV9	.	TRBJ1-6	CASSVEGQVNSPLHF	TGTGCCAGCAGCGTAGAGGGACAGGTCAATTCACCCCTCCACTTT
.	TRBV6-5	.	TRBJ1-1	CASSYGTGHEAFF	TGTGCCAGCAGTTACGGAACAGGGCATGAAGCTTTCTTT
.	TRBV5-4	.	TRBJ2-4	CAPKGGGLLAKNIQYF	TGTGCCCCCAAAGGGGGAGGGTTACTAGCCAAAAACATTCAGTACTTC
TRBD1	TRBV5-1	.	TRBJ2-7	CASSPNPGTGNEQYF	TGCGCCAGCAGCCCCAACCCCGGGACAGGTAACGAGCAGTACTTC